Below are 32 T cell receptor beta chains sequenced from a single sample in a study of cytomegalovirus exposure and HLA in healthy donors (dated by TCRdb to the late 2010s). Library prep was done by the immunoSEQ multiplex PCR assay. The multiplex PCR relied on a mix of 60 forward primers for TCR Vbeta segments and 13 reverse primers for TCR Jbeta segments. TCRdb mirrors the immuneACCESS table, restricted to in-frame sequences. Some clones are absent from its copies; in checked studies, under half trace to an unresolved V gene, and the reason for the others is unknown. The sample contains about 150,000 clones, about four fifths of them found a single time. About 3% of the sample is in the top ten clones. The sequenced sample consisted of PBMCs. These receptors all come from a man between 18 and 35 years old in good health and CMV-seronegative.

Worth noting for this clone: Other nucleotide sequences in the sample specify the same CDR3. The chain uses TRBV4-2 and TRBJ1-3; D ambiguous. The CDR3 is made up of 14 amino acids. Trimming cost V 4 bases and J 4 bases, with 11 bases left between them. Germline-derived CDR1 and CDR2 are LGHNA and YNFKEQ. Written as DNA, the CDR3 is TGTGCCAGCAGCCCGCAGACAACCGGAAACACCATATATTTT. Its protein product is CASSPQTTGNTIYF.

The chain joins TRBV11-2 to TRBJ2-1, with D tentatively TRBD2 (6 bases). The V and J ends lost 5 bases and 0 bases respectively, with 11 bases between them. Germline loops: CDR1 SGHAT, CDR2 FQNNGV. CDR3 length equals 15 residues. The CDR3 protein is CASSPGGFSYNEQFF. The CDR3 nucleotides are TGTGCCAGCAGCCCTGGGGGGTTCTCCTACAATGAGCAGTTCTTC.

The V gene is TRBV2, the J gene TRBJ1-5; TRBD1 might be the D (6 bases). In germline, CDR1 is SNHLY, CDR2 FYNNEI. V was clipped by 8 bases and J by 1 base, with 12 bases between them. This CDR3 region has 14 residues. CDR3 nucleotides: TGTGCCAGCCGGCCCAGGGGAAGCAATCAGCCCCAGCATTTT. This gives the protein CASRPRGSNQPQHF.

CDR3 bases: TGCGCCAGCAGCTTGATAACGGGGGGACGATGGTTCTTC. It codes for CASSLITGGRWFF. The rearrangement uses TRBV5-1 and TRBJ2-1; TRBD2 aligns across 7 bases. The CDR3 has 13 residues. Germline-derived CDR1 and CDR2 are SGHRS and YFSETQ. The V segment lost 1 base and the J segment 15 bases; nucleotides outside the gene matches: 10.

The chain links TRBV21-1 to TRBJ2-7; no check of the table's D call, TRBD1, against the DNA was made. TRBV21-1 is a recognized pseudogene. The CDR3 loop spans 15 amino acids. The CDR3 spells CASTYPDRAPPVQYV. The DNA of the CDR3 is TGTGCCAGCACCTATCCGGACAGGGCCCCACCAGTGCAGTACGTC.

The chain couples TRBV5-1 to TRBJ2-1, with TRBD2 matching 8 bases. This CDR3 has 14 amino acids. Germline V gene data show CDR1 as SGHRS and CDR2 as YFSETQ. The V segment lost 3 bases and the J segment 8 bases; nucleotides outside the gene matches: 7. The CDR3 loop is CASSSGTSFDEQFF. The CDR3 nucleotides are TGCGCCAGCAGCTCCGGGACTAGTTTCGATGAGCAGTTCTTC.

V gene TRBV6-5 combines with J gene TRBJ2-7, with TRBD1 matching 9 bases. The germline V gene has CDR1 MNHEY and CDR2 SVGAGI. V shed 6 bases, J shed 3 bases, and the junction held 6 bases outside the gene matches. This CDR3 is built from 14 residues. The CDR3 here is CASRRGGQGYEQYF. The CDR3 region has the DNA TGTGCCAGCAGGAGGGGGGGACAGGGCTACGAGCAGTACTTC.

This clone has just one count. This chain joins TRBV7-8 and TRBJ2-6; D perhaps matches TRBD2 (6 bases). Trimming left V 2 bases short and J 0 bases short, with 14 bases between. CDR1 SGHVS and CDR2 FQNEAQ come from the germline V gene. The CDR3 sequence is 18 residues long. The CDR3 protein is CASSLLAGFSSGANVLTF. DNA for the CDR3: TGTGCCAGCAGCTTACTGGCGGGGTTTTCCTCTGGGGCCAACGTCCTGACTTTC.

This rearrangement joins TRBV5-1 to TRBJ2-3; 14 nucleotides align to TRBD2. This CDR3 contains 15 residues. V lost 0 bases to trimming and J lost 7 bases; unmatched junction nucleotides: 1. Germline lookup yields CDR1 SGHRS and CDR2 YFSETQ. In DNA, the CDR3 is TGCGCCAGCAGCTTGGGGACTAGCGGGGGGTATACGCAGTATTTT. It yields the protein CASSLGTSGGYTQYF.

The rearrangement joins TRBV18 to TRBJ2-7, with TRBD1 matching 7 bases. Germline V lookup: CDR1 KGHSH, CDR2 LQKENI. This CDR3 is built from 13 residues. V shed 6 bases, J shed 2 bases, and the junction held 4 bases outside the gene matches. The CDR3 loop reads CASSRDSPYEQYF. The CDR3 DNA reads as TGTGCCAGCTCTAGGGACAGTCCCTACGAGCAGTACTTC. The complete variable domain, with remaining parts taken from reference TRBV18 and TRBJ2-7, reads NAGVMQNPRHLVRRRGQEARLRCSPMKGHSHVYWYRQLPEEGLKFMVYLQKENIIDESGMPKERFSAEFPKEGPSILRIQQVVRGDSAAYFCASSRDSPYEQYFGPGTRLTVT.

This chain links TRBV28 with TRBJ2-3; 8 bases line up with TRBD1. Germline-derived CDR1 and CDR2 are MDHEN and SYDVKM. V lost 7 bases, J lost 3 bases, and 12 bases stayed unmatched. This CDR3 is built from 16 residues. CDR3 protein: CASTWAAGGGTDTQYF. Here the CDR3 DNA reads TGTGCCAGCACTTGGGCCGCAGGGGGCGGTACAGATACGCAGTATTTT.

The rearrangement uses TRBV4-2 and TRBJ2-7; 11 bases are a match to TRBD1. CDR1 is LGHNA and CDR2 is YNFKEQ in the germline V gene. The J segment lost 10 bases and the V segment lost 4 bases, leaving 9 bases of the junction unmatched. The CDR3 runs to 14 residues. The CDR3 region has the DNA TGTGCCAGCAGCCTGGGGGACAGGGGGAGTAGACAGTACTTC. It yields the protein CASSLGDRGSRQYF.

This sequence joins TRBV10-1 and TRBJ2-3; D perhaps matches TRBD1 (5 bases). This CDR3 has 16 amino acids. Per germline, CDR1 WNHNN and CDR2 SYGVQD (reference sequence). Trimming removed 1 base at V and 0 bases at J, with 11 bases between. This chain's CDR3 is CASSEWQGISTDTQYF. Written as DNA, the CDR3 is TGCGCCAGCAGTGAGTGGCAGGGAATCAGCACAGATACGCAGTATTTT.

This chain connects TRBV6-5 to TRBJ2-7, with 8 bases matching TRBD1. Germline V gives CDR1 MNHEY, CDR2 SVGAGI. This CDR3 contains 14 residues. The ends lost 5 bases at V and 4 bases at J; junction bases unmatched: 7. The chain's CDR3 is CASSETGAGYEQYV. Written as DNA, the CDR3 is TGTGCCAGCAGTGAGACAGGGGCAGGGTACGAGCAGTACGTC.

The rearrangement links TRBV19 to TRBJ1-1; possibly TRBD1 for D (5 bases). This CDR3 has 14 amino acids. From germline, CDR1 is LNHDA and CDR2 SQIVND (reference sequence). V shed 3 bases and J shed 2 bases, with 10 bases lying between them. The CDR3 loop is CASSMGGSNTEAFF. DNA of the CDR3: TGTGCCAGTAGTATGGGGGGGTCTAACACTGAAGCTTTCTTT.

The chain carries TRBV30 and TRBJ1-3, with D perhaps TRBD1 (5 bases). The CDR3 covers 14 residues. The germline CDR1 and CDR2 sequences are GTSNPN and SVGIG (reference sequence). The ends were cut back, 4 bases at V and 2 bases at J, with 12 bases in the middle. The CDR3 region has the DNA TGTGCCTGGATGTTCAGGGATACTGGAAACACCATATATTTT. It translates to CAWMFRDTGNTIYF.

This rearrangement joins TRBV10-3 to TRBJ2-1; possible D gene TRBD2, 5 bases. The V end lost 0 bases, the J end lost 7 bases, and 16 bases lay between the germline ends. This CDR3 region has 16 residues. Germline lookup yields CDR1 ENHRY and CDR2 SYGVKD. CDR3 loop: CAISESGELRSNEQFF. The DNA for the CDR3 is TGTGCCATCAGTGAGTCTGGGGAGCTTCGCTCGAATGAGCAGTTCTTC.

The chain recombines TRBV2 with TRBJ1-1, with 8 nucleotides matching TRBD1. Germline V gives CDR1 SNHLY, CDR2 FYNNEI. The CDR3 extends over 16 amino acids. As DNA, the CDR3 is TGTGGTGCCAGCGATTACAAGACAGGGGATGGTACTGAAGCTTTCTTT. Translation gives CGASDYKTGDGTEAFF.

The chain employs TRBV6-6 and TRBJ1-5; 7 bases are a match to TRBD1. Trimming took 0 bases from V and 2 from J; bases not matched to a gene: 4. The CDR3 extends over 16 amino acids. Per germline, CDR1 MNHNY and CDR2 SVGAGI (reference sequence). CDR3 amino acids: CASSYSRQGGNQPQHF. CDR3 bases: TGTGCCAGCAGTTACTCTAGACAGGGAGGCAATCAGCCCCAGCATTTT.

The chain recombines TRBV7-2 with TRBJ1-1; D gene uncertain. The CDR3 sequence is 14 residues long. Trimming pared 1 base from V and 1 base from J, leaving 7 bases between. The germline gives CDR1 SGHTA, CDR2 FQGNSA. CDR3 in DNA: TGTGCCAGCAGCTTAGGAACAGCGAACACTGAAGCTTTCTTT. Encoded protein: CASSLGTANTEAFF.

The genes are TRBV6-1 and TRBJ1-5, with D possibly matching TRBD1 (5 bases). CDR3 length equals 14 residues. The V end lost 3 bases, the J end lost 6 bases, and 12 bases lay between the germline ends. Germline V gives CDR1 MNHNS, CDR2 SASEGT. The CDR3, as DNA: TGTGCCAGCAGTGATCAGGGTGTAGGTCAGCCCCAGCATTTT. This codes for CASSDQGVGQPQHF.

V usage is TRBV6-5 and J usage is TRBJ1-2; 9 positions agree with TRBD1. V shed 0 bases, J shed 6 bases, and the junction held 5 bases outside the gene matches. Germline V CDR1 and CDR2: MNHEY, SVGAGI. There are 15 residues in the CDR3. This CDR3 reads CASSYSWTGANGYTF. The CDR3 region has the DNA TGTGCCAGCAGTTACTCTTGGACAGGGGCTAATGGCTACACCTTC.

This chain joins TRBV5-6 and TRBJ1-6, with D perhaps TRBD1 (6 bases). Looked up from germline, CDR1 is SGHDT and CDR2 is YYEEEE. The CDR3 is 15 amino acids. Trimming stripped 2 bases from V and 6 bases from J, with 12 bases between. The CDR3 sequence: CASSFAGGGNSPLHF. For the CDR3, the DNA is TGTGCCAGCAGCTTTGCGGGGGGCGGTAATTCACCCCTCCACTTT.

This chain links TRBV6-1 with TRBJ1-6; a weak D match, TRBD1 (5 bases). The CDR3 is made up of 15 amino acids. Trimming shortened V by 2 bases and J by 10 bases, and 15 bases separated the two germline ends. Germline V gene data show CDR1 as MNHNS and CDR2 as SASEGT. The CDR3 sequence: CASSESGQGRSPLHF. The CDR3 DNA sequence: TGTGCCAGCAGTGAATCTGGGCAGGGAAGGTCACCCCTCCACTTT.

The genes are TRBV5-1 and TRBJ2-7; 12 bases agree with TRBD2. The CDR3 length is 16 residues. The germline CDR1 and CDR2 sequences are SGHRS and YFSETQ. The trim removed 0 bases at V and 7 bases at J, leaving 8 bases unmatched. CDR3 sequence: CASSLEPSGGALEQYV. The DNA of the CDR3 is TGCGCCAGCAGCTTGGAACCTAGCGGGGGGGCCCTAGAGCAGTACGTC.

This rearrangement joins TRBV18 to TRBJ2-5; weak D call: TRBD1 (5 bases). Per germline, CDR1 KGHSH and CDR2 LQKENI. With 3 bases removed from V and 4 bases from J, the gap between germline ends came to 18 bases. The length of the CDR3 is 16 residues. CDR3 amino acids: CASSPIHTDRPETQYF. The CDR3 DNA reads TGTGCCAGCTCACCGATCCACACAGACAGACCAGAGACCCAGTACTTC.

This clone was counted only a few times. The gene calls are TRBV9 and TRBJ1-2; D is uncertain. The V end was cut by 0 bases, the J end by 6 bases, with 12 bases between. This CDR3 is 14 amino acids long. Germline values: CDR1 SGDLS, CDR2 YYNGEE. CDR3 residues: CASSVAGRADGYTF. CDR3 in DNA: TGTGCCAGCAGCGTAGCGGGAAGAGCGGATGGCTACACCTTC.

V gene TRBV5-1 combines with J gene TRBJ1-1, with D possibly matching TRBD1 (6 bases). The CDR3 covers 16 residues. Deletions cut 0 bases from V and 0 bases from J, with 12 bases between. Germline CDR1 is SGHRS and CDR2 is YFSETQ. The CDR3 DNA reads TGCGCCAGCAGCTTGGAACCCAGGGACATGAACACTGAAGCTTTCTTT. Its translation is CASSLEPRDMNTEAFF.

This clone was seen only a few times. The chain combines TRBV5-1 with TRBJ2-7; D is possibly TRBD1 (6 bases). Germline loops: CDR1 SGHRS, CDR2 YFSETQ. Trimming pared 6 bases from V and 5 bases from J, leaving 15 bases between. This CDR3 comprises 13 residues. The CDR3 bases are TGCGCCAGCATTCCACAGGGTGGCAACGAGCAGTACTTC. Amino acid sequence: CASIPQGGNEQYF.

This clone was counted between two and nine times. The chain joins TRBV4-1 to TRBJ2-3, with D possibly TRBD1 on 6 matching bases. Germline loops: CDR1 MGHRA, CDR2 YSYEKL. The V end was cut by 4 bases, the J end by 3 bases, with 14 bases between. This CDR3 is 15 amino acids long. CDR3 sequence reads: CASSPLHRATDTQYF. The CDR3 nucleotides read TGCGCCAGCAGCCCCCTCCACAGGGCTACAGATACGCAGTATTTT.

This clone showed up just once. The chain couples TRBV19 to TRBJ2-7; 9 nucleotides agree with TRBD1. The CDR3 runs to 18 residues. The junction had 13 bases not matched to a gene; V was cut back by 3 bases and J by 1 base. CDR1 is LNHDA and CDR2 is SQIVND in the germline V gene (reference sequence). CDR3 sequence reads: CASSILMTGTGPSYEQYF. The CDR3 nucleotides are TGTGCCAGTAGTATCCTGATGACCGGGACAGGGCCATCCTACGAGCAGTACTTC.

CDR3 bases: TGTGCCAGCAGTCGTAGAAACACTGAAGCTTTCTTT. Translation gives CASSRRNTEAFF. This rearrangement joins TRBV28 to TRBJ1-1; D is uncertain. V was shortened by 5 bases and J by 2 bases, with 6 bases between the two germline ends. Germline CDR1 reads MDHEN; CDR2 reads SYDVKM. The CDR3 is made up of 12 amino acids.